This TCR beta chain was identified in a study of blood T cells in healthy people across ages. Broader study findings: Compared with aged donors, long-lived donors showed fewer expanded clones, suggesting selection.

With a J-beta primer mix and a sample-barcoded 5' primer, a second PCR ran 7 to 11 cycles. TCRdb independently ran MiXCR on the 5' RACE reads; one entry per CDR3 protein. The sample contains approximately 1.5 million distinct CDR3 sequences, roughly 43% of which appear only once. A remark on this clonotype: The antigen is unknown.

Germline values: CDR1 SGHAT, CDR2 FQNNGV. Unmatched junction bases numbered 11, after V lost 5 bases and J lost 0 bases. The CDR3 spans 19 residues. Specimen: blood. This receptor was identified in a young woman in good health. The genes are TRBV11-2 and TRBJ2-3; TRBD2 aligns across 13 bases. CDR3 loop: CASSGRTGTSGESTDTQYF. In nucleotides, the CDR3 is TGTGCCAGCAGCGGACGTACCGGGACTAGCGGGGAGAGCACAGATACGCAGTATTTT.